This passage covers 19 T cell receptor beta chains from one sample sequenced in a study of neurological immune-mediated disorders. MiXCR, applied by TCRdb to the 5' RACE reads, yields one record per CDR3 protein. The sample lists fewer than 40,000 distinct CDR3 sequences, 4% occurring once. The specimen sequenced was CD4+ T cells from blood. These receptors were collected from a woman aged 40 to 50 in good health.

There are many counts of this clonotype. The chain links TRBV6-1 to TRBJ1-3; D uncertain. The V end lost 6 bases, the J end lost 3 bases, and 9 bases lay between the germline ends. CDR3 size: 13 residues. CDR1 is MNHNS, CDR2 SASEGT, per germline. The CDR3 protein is CASRSGVGNTIYF. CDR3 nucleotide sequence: TGTGCCAGCAGGAGTGGGGTTGGAAACACCATATATTTT.

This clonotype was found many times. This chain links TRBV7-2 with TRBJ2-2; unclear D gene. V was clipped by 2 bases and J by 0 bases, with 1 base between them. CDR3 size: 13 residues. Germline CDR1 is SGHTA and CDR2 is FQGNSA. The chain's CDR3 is CASSLTNTGELFF. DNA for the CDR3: TGTGCCAGCAGCTTAACGAACACCGGGGAGCTGTTTTTT.

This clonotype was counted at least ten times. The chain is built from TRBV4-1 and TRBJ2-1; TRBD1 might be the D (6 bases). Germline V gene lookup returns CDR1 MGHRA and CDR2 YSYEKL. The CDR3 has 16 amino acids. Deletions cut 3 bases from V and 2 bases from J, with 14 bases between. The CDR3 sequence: CASSHVGDTTYNEQFF. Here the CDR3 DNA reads TGCGCCAGCAGCCATGTGGGGGACACAACCTACAATGAGCAGTTCTTC.

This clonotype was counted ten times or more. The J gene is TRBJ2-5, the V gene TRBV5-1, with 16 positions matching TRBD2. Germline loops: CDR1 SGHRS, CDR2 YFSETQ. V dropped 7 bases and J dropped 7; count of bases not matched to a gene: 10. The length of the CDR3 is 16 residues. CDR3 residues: CASAGLAGGVQVTQYF. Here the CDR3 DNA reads TGCGCCAGCGCGGGACTAGCGGGGGGGGTCCAGGTGACCCAGTACTTC.

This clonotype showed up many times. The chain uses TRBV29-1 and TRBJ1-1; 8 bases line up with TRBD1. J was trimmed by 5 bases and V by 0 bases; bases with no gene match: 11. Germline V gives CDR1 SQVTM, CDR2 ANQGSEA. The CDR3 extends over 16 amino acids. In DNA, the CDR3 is TGCAGCGTTGAAGATCGGGTCCTGACAGGGGTGACTGAAGCTTTCTTT. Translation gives CSVEDRVLTGVTEAFF.

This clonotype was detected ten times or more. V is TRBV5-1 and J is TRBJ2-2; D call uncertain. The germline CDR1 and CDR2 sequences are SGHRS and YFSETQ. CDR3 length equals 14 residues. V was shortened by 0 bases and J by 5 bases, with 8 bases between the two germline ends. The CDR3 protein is CASSLAGTTGELFF. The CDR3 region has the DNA TGCGCCAGCAGCTTGGCGGGCACGACCGGGGAGCTGTTTTTT.

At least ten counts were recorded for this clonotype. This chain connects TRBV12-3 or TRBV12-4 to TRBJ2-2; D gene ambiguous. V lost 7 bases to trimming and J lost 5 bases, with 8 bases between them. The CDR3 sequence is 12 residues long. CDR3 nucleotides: TGTGCCAGCATCCTGGGAACCGGGGAGCTGTTTTTT. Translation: CASILGTGELFF.

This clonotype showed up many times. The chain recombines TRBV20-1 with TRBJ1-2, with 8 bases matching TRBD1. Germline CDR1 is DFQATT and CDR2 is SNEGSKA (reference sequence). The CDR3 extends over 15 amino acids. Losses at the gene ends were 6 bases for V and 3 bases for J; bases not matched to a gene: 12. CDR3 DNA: TGCAGTGCGAGCAAACCGGGACAGGCAGACTATGGCTACACCTTC. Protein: CSASKPGQADYGYTF.

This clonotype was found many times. As DNA, the CDR3 is TGTGCCAGCACCCCCCGACCGGAGGCTGAAGCTTTCTTT. Translating gives CASTPRPEAEAFF. The chain combines TRBV28 with TRBJ1-1; no clear D gene. The germline CDR1 and CDR2 sequences are MDHEN and SYDVKM. The V and J ends lost 7 bases and 6 bases respectively, with 15 bases between them. This CDR3 has 13 amino acids.

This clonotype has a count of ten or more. CDR3 region: CASKMGETQYF. The CDR3 DNA follows: TGTGCCAGCAAAATGGGAGAGACCCAGTACTTC. The gene calls are TRBV6-1 and TRBJ2-5; D is ambiguous. This CDR3 has 11 amino acids. V shed 7 bases and J shed 4 bases, with 7 bases lying between them. CDR1 and CDR2 from the germline V gene are MNHNS and SASEGT.

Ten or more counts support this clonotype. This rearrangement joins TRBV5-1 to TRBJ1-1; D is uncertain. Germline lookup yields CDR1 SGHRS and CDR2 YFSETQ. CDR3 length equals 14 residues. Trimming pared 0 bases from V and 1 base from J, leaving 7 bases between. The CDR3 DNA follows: TGCGCCAGCAGCTTGGGTTCGGCGAACACTGAAGCTTTCTTT. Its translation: CASSLGSANTEAFF.

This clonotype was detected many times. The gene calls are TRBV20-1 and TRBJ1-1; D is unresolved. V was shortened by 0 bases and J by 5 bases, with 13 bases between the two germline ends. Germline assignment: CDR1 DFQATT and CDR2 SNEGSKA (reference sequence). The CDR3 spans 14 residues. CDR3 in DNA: TGCAGTGCTAGAGAGACGGCAGGAAGGACTGAAGCTTTCTTT. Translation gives CSARETAGRTEAFF.

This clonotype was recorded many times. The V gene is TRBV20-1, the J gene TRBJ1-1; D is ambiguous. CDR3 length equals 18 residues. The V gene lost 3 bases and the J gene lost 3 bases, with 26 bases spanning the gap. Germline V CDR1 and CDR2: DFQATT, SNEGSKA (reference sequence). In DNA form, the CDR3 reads TGCAGTGCTAGTCTCCCCGCTGTGGGGTACCTTTCGGACACTGAAGCTTTCTTT. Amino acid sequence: CSASLPAVGYLSDTEAFF.

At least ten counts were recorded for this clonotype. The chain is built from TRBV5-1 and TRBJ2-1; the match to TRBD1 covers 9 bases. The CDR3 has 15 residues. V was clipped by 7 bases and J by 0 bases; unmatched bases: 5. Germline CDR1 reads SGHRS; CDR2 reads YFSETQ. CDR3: CASGTGTYSYNEQFF. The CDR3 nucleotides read TGCGCCAGCGGGACAGGGACCTACTCCTACAATGAGCAGTTCTTC.

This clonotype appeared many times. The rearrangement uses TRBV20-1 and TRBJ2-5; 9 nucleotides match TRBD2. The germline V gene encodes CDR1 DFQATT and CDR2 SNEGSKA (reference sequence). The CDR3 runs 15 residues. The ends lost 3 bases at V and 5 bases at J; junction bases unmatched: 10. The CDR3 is CSASEPTSGWETQYF. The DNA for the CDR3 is TGCAGTGCTAGTGAGCCGACTAGCGGCTGGGAGACCCAGTACTTC.

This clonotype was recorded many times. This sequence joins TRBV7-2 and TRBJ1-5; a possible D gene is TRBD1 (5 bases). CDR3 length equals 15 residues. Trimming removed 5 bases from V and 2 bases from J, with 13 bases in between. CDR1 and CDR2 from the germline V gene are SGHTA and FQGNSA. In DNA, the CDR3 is TGTGCCAGCAGCCCACGGGGGTCGGGCAATCAGCCCCAGCATTTT. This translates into CASSPRGSGNQPQHF.

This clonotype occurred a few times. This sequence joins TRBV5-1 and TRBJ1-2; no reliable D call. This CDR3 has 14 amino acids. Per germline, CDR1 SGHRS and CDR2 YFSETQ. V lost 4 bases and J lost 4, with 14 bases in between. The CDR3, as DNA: TGCGCCAGCAGCGGGCAAGAAGGAGTCTATGGCTACACCTTC. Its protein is CASSGQEGVYGYTF.

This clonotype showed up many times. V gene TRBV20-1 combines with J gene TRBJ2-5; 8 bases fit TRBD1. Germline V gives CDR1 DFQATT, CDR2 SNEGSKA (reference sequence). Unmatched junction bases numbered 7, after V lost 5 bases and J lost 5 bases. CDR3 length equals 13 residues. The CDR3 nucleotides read TGCAGTGCTCATAGACAGGGGAGTGAGACCCAGTACTTC. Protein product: CSAHRQGSETQYF.

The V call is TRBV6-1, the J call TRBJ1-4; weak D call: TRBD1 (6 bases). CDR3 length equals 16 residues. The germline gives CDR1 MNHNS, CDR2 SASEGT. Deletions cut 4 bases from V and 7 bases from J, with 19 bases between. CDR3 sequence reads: CASSGMWLGGTEKLFF. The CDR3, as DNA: TGTGCCAGCAGTGGAATGTGGCTGGGGGGCACTGAAAAACTGTTTTTT.